The entry below describes one TCR beta chain. The sample belongs to a study of cytomegalovirus exposure and HLA in healthy donors. Germline lookup yields CDR1 SGHRS and CDR2 YFSETQ. The ends lost 7 bases at V and 2 bases at J; junction bases unmatched: 12. CDR3 length: 16 amino acids. Researchers ran the PCR with 60 Vbeta and 13 Jbeta primers. The repertoire was sequenced with immunoSEQ multiplex PCR; TCRdb's copy has only in-frame clones and lacks some. In all, the sample yields under 45,000 clones. This sequence originates from a male donor in good health and CMV-seronegative. The sequenced material came from PBMCs. The chain recombines TRBV5-1 with TRBJ2-3; 8 nucleotides align to TRBD2. CDR3 DNA: TGCGCCAGCCGGCGGGGGGCGATACGGAACACAGATACGCAGTATTTT. Translated: CASRRGAIRNTDTQYF.